This T cell receptor (beta chain) was captured by sequencing in a study of cytomegalovirus exposure and HLA in healthy donors. Study-wide context: Prior work identified 95 million to 120 million unique TCR beta sequences in about 179 million T cells.

In the PCR, 60 Vbeta and 13 Jbeta primers were used. How the authors handled the data: About 83 million unique TCR beta chains, 9 million to 14 million shared, were counted in a later analysis. TCRdb's copy holds only in-frame clones and misses some; the assay was immunoSEQ multiplex PCR. The V and J calls and clone size are taken from that table; D and trimming were inferred from the DNA. The sample shows roughly 200,000 clones, roughly 70% of them seen only once. CDR1 and CDR2 (germline): SSHAT, FNYEAQ (reference sequence). This CDR3 region has 12 residues. The ends were cut back, 11 bases at V and 2 bases at J, with 13 bases in the middle. This clone showed up just once. No antigen is known for it. Overall study findings and caveats: As a later analysis revealed, the rate of TCR association differed by HLA locus, with DRB1 most and HLA-C fewest.

The chain recombines TRBV7-7 with TRBJ2-7; possibly TRBD2 for D (5 bases). The sequenced material came from PBMCs. The sequence came from a woman in her 30s in good health and CMV-seronegative. CDR3 sequence: CADRRPTYEQYF. CDR3 DNA sequence: TGTGCCGATAGGAGGCCAACCTACGAGCAGTACTTC. Looking up the rest from reference TRBV7-7 and TRBJ2-7 gives the full variable domain: GAGVSQSPRYKVTKRGQDVTLRCDPISSHATLYWYQQALGQGPEFLTYFNYEAQPDKSGLPSDRFSAERPEGSISTLTIQRTEQRDSAMYRCADRRPTYEQYFGPGTRLTVT.